One and the same sample provided the 23 T cell receptor beta chains below, sequenced in a study of CD8 T cells in ankylosing spondylitis. In TCRdb, the 5' RACE reads were re-called with MiXCR into one record per CDR3 protein. Here the sample spans more than 95,000 distinct CDR3 sequences, almost 8.5% being singletons. The sequencing sample was made of blood, either unsorted or a sorted T cell fraction (not recorded which). These receptors came from a male donor with ankylosing spondylitis or in good health (not recorded which).

This clonotype was observed at least ten times. The V and J genes are TRBV9 and TRBJ2-5; D may be TRBD2 (5 bases). The germline V gene encodes CDR1 SGDLS and CDR2 YYNGEE. The CDR3 has 16 amino acids. Trimming shortened V by 0 bases and J by 0 bases, and 12 bases separated the two germline ends. CDR3 sequence reads: CASSVAQGGNQETQYF. The DNA of the CDR3 is TGTGCCAGCAGCGTAGCTCAAGGAGGTAACCAAGAGACCCAGTACTTC.

Ten or more counts support this clonotype. This sequence joins TRBV7-9 and TRBJ2-5, with TRBD2 matching over 9 bases. Germline V gene data show CDR1 as SEHNR and CDR2 as FQNEAQ (reference sequence). The CDR3 covers 16 residues. J lost 5 bases, V lost 2 bases, and 9 bases had no gene match. The CDR3 sequence is CASSLFQAGGQETQYF. The CDR3 region has the DNA TGTGCCAGCAGCTTATTCCAAGCGGGGGGCCAGGAGACCCAGTACTTC. Full variable domain (rest looked up from reference TRBV7-9 and TRBJ2-5): DTGVSQNPRHKITKRGQNVTFRCDPISEHNRLYWYRQTLGQGPEFLTYFQNEAQLEKSRLLSDRFSAERPKGSFSTLEIQRTEQGDSAMYLCASSLFQAGGQETQYFGPGTRLLVL.

The table lists this clonotype with many counts. The chain carries TRBV6-5 and TRBJ2-7; D not resolved. Per germline, CDR1 MNHEY and CDR2 SVGAGI. The V end lost 0 bases, the J end lost 0 bases, and 18 bases lay between the germline ends. This CDR3 has 18 amino acids. Here the CDR3 DNA reads TGTGCCAGCAGTTACTCTGCCCTAAAAAACAGTGGCTCCTACGAGCAGTACTTC. The encoded protein is CASSYSALKNSGSYEQYF.

This clonotype occurred many times. The J gene is TRBJ2-2, the V gene TRBV19; D gene uncertain. Germline CDR1 reads LNHDA; CDR2 reads SQIVND (reference sequence). Trimming left V 1 base short and J 1 base short, with 4 bases between. The CDR3 totals 14 residues. CDR3 bases: TGTGCCAGTAGTATAGTGGTGAACACCGGGGAGCTGTTTTTT. It yields the protein CASSIVVNTGELFF.

This clonotype occurred many times. This sequence joins TRBV29-1 and TRBJ2-3; D ambiguous. CDR1 is SQVTM, CDR2 ANQGSEA, per germline. The V end lost 7 bases, the J end lost 4 bases, and 0 bases lay between the germline ends. CDR3 length equals 8 residues. CDR3 sequence (DNA): TGCAGCGCAGATACGCAGTATTTT. This translates into CSADTQYF.

This clonotype showed up many times. The chain employs TRBV30 and TRBJ2-3; D not resolved. Trimming took 0 bases from V and 6 from J, leaving 13 bases between them. This CDR3 has 14 residues. Germline V gene data show CDR1 as GTSNPN and CDR2 as SVGIG (reference sequence). CDR3 bases: TGTGCCTGGAGTGTACGGCTTACTCCGGATACGCAGTATTTT. Protein: CAWSVRLTPDTQYF.

This clonotype was recorded many times. The chain recombines TRBV18 with TRBJ1-5, with TRBD1 matching over 7 bases. The CDR3 runs to 15 residues. V gave up 4 bases and J gave up 4 bases; unmatched junction bases: 7. Germline V gives CDR1 KGHSH, CDR2 LQKENI. CDR3 sequence: CASSRRGTDNQPQHF. CDR3 coding DNA: TGTGCCAGCTCACGACGCGGGACAGATAATCAGCCCCAGCATTTT.

The chain recombines TRBV14 with TRBJ2-5; TRBD2 aligns across 11 bases. The germline CDR1 and CDR2 sequences are SGHDN and FVKESK. The CDR3 consists of 15 residues. Losses at the gene ends were 2 bases for V and 5 bases for J; bases not matched to a gene: 4. CDR3 protein: CASSQSWTSGETQYF. The CDR3 coding sequence is TGTGCCAGCAGCCAATCCTGGACTAGCGGGGAGACCCAGTACTTC.

Many counts were recorded for this clonotype. The chain is built from TRBV7-9 and TRBJ2-3; maybe TRBD2 (6 bases). The ends were cut back, 5 bases at V and 0 bases at J, with 15 bases in the middle. Per germline, CDR1 SEHNR and CDR2 FQNEAQ (reference sequence). The CDR3 consists of 16 residues. In nucleotides, the CDR3 is TGTGCCAGCAGCCACGGCGGGGCTCCCAGCACAGATACGCAGTATTTT. It translates to CASSHGGAPSTDTQYF.

This clonotype was seen at least ten times. The gene calls are TRBV29-1 and TRBJ2-1; the match to TRBD2 covers 9 bases. The V segment lost 4 bases and the J segment 1 base; nucleotides outside the gene matches: 2. This CDR3 comprises 14 residues. CDR1 and CDR2 (germline): SQVTM, ANQGSEA. In DNA, the CDR3 is TGCAGCGTTGTCCTAGCGGGATCCTACAATGAGCAGTTCTTC. This codes for CSVVLAGSYNEQFF.

J is TRBJ1-5 and V is TRBV19; the D gene is possibly TRBD1 (5 bases). Germline V gene lookup returns CDR1 LNHDA and CDR2 SQIVND (reference sequence). V dropped 7 bases and J dropped 0 bases, with 10 bases sitting between them. The CDR3 totals 14 residues. CDR3 nucleotide sequence: TGTGCCAGTAAGGGGACTTTTAGCAATCAGCCCCAGCATTTT. Its protein product is CASKGTFSNQPQHF.

This clonotype occurred many times. This sequence joins TRBV20-1 and TRBJ1-2, with D unclear. The CDR3 is made up of 15 amino acids. Germline values: CDR1 DFQATT, CDR2 SNEGSKA (reference sequence). V was clipped by 4 bases and J by 2 bases, with 17 bases between them. CDR3 nucleotides: TGCAGTGCTAATAAACTGACGGACCTCAACTATGGCTACACCTTC. Its protein is CSANKLTDLNYGYTF.

This clonotype was observed many times. The chain couples TRBV20-1 to TRBJ2-7, with 12 nucleotides matching TRBD2. Germline V CDR1 and CDR2: DFQATT, SNEGSKA (reference sequence). There are 15 residues in the CDR3. Trimming removed 1 base from V and 4 bases from J; junction bases left unmatched: 5. CDR3 bases: TGCAGTGCTAGAGGGACTAGCGGGGCTTTGTACGAGCAGTACTTC. It encodes CSARGTSGALYEQYF.

In this sample, this clonotype turned up many times. The chain couples TRBV24-1 to TRBJ2-1; no clear D gene. The CDR3 has 15 amino acids. The V end was cut by 3 bases, the J end by 7 bases, with 15 bases between. CDR1 and CDR2 (germline): KGHDR, SFDVKD. The chain's CDR3 is CATSDRRNPKNEQFF. The CDR3, as DNA: TGTGCCACCAGTGATCGGCGGAACCCAAAGAATGAGCAGTTCTTC.

This clonotype has a single count. This chain joins TRBV7-9 and TRBJ2-1, with D possibly TRBD1 on 7 matching bases. Germline CDR1 is SEHNR and CDR2 is FQNEAQ (reference sequence). This CDR3 is built from 17 residues. Trimming took off 7 bases at V and 3 bases at J, with 22 bases between the two ends. The CDR3 DNA sequence: TGTGCCAGCATCCCAACCCAGGGGGGCGCGATCTACAATGAGCAGTTCTTC. It specifies CASIPTQGGAIYNEQFF.

The DNA for the CDR3 is TGCGCCAGCAGCTTGGGACTAGCGGGCTACACAGATACGCAGTATTTT. It encodes CASSLGLAGYTDTQYF. The rearrangement links TRBV5-1 to TRBJ2-3, with 10 positions matching TRBD2. Germline assignment: CDR1 SGHRS and CDR2 YFSETQ. V gave up 0 bases and J gave up 2 bases; unmatched junction bases: 3. The CDR3 loop spans 16 amino acids.

This clonotype was picked up many times. The chain uses TRBV29-1 and TRBJ2-6; D gene unclear. Deletions cut 1 base from V and 0 bases from J, with 7 bases between. This CDR3 is built from 15 residues. Germline CDR1 and CDR2: SQVTM and ANQGSEA. CDR3 sequence (DNA): TGCAGCGTTGAAGTCGGCGGCTCTGGGGCCAACGTCCTGACTTTC. Translated: CSVEVGGSGANVLTF.

This clonotype was seen repeatedly, ten times or more. V is TRBV12-3 or TRBV12-4 and J is TRBJ2-7, with 7 positions matching TRBD1. The CDR3 covers 15 residues. V was clipped by 5 bases and J by 4 bases; unmatched bases: 11. CDR3 sequence: CASSHLGDRVYEQYF. CDR3 bases: TGTGCCAGCAGTCACCTCGGTGACAGGGTTTACGAGCAGTACTTC.

This clonotype was observed many times. The V call is TRBV12-3 or TRBV12-4, the J call TRBJ2-2; D uncertain. This CDR3 contains 15 residues. Trimming shortened V by 6 bases and J by 3 bases, and 14 bases separated the two germline ends. The CDR3 region is CASSLGPWDTGELFF. The CDR3 DNA is TGTGCCAGCAGCCTAGGGCCCTGGGACACCGGGGAGCTGTTTTTT.

This clonotype was counted many times. The chain couples TRBV12-3 or TRBV12-4 to TRBJ2-5, with 8 positions matching TRBD1. V shed 5 bases, J shed 6 bases, and the junction held 5 bases outside the gene matches. The CDR3 loop spans 13 amino acids. CDR3 sequence reads: CASSADRAQTQYF. CDR3 in DNA: TGTGCCAGCAGTGCGGACAGGGCCCAGACCCAGTACTTC.

This clonotype occurred many times. The chain carries TRBV5-1 and TRBJ1-2; the D is unclear. Germline loops: CDR1 SGHRS, CDR2 YFSETQ. V lost 0 bases and J lost 7, with 16 bases in between. The CDR3 totals 15 residues. CDR3 protein: CASSLEDATLSGYTF. For the CDR3, the DNA is TGCGCCAGCAGCTTGGAGGACGCTACTCTATCTGGCTACACCTTC.

This clonotype turned up a few times. The genes are TRBV20-1 and TRBJ2-5, with TRBD1 matching 8 bases. The CDR3 covers 13 residues. Germline V gene sequence: CDR1 DFQATT, CDR2 SNEGSKA (reference sequence). Trimming cost V 1 base and J 7 bases; bases outside gene matches: 5. For the CDR3, the DNA is TGCAGTGCTAGAGGAAGACAGGGGCTGACCCAGTACTTC. It codes for CSARGRQGLTQYF.

This clonotype has at least ten counts. The chain has TRBV29-1 and TRBJ2-3, with 7 bases identical to TRBD2. With V trimmed by 4 bases and J by 3 bases, 1 base remained unmatched. The CDR3 totals 12 residues. CDR1 is SQVTM and CDR2 is ANQGSEA in the germline V gene. CDR3 sequence: CSVAGGTDTQYF. The CDR3 DNA is TGCAGCGTTGCGGGGGGTACAGATACGCAGTATTTT.